This T cell receptor (beta chain) comes out of a study of T cells after posttransplantation cyclophosphamide listed by TCRdb under 2016. The study in broad terms: The study tracked T cell repertoire reconstitution by TRB sequencing after myeloablative bone marrow transplantation using posttransplantation cyclophosphamide as GVHD prophylaxis. Samples from approximately 37 PTCy-treated patients, along with samples from 16 of their related bone marrow donors, underwent antigen receptor sequencing. Blood from all 35 or so PTCy patients with 1-year posttransplant specimens was subjected to TRB sequencing. TRB sequencing was also done on up to about 3 additional blood samples from 2 to 5.2 years after transplant in 3 patients, and on pretransplant blood from 4 patients. Because TRA and TRB clonality correlated tightly in roughly nine samples, later TCR analyses were limited to TRB. Public TRB sequences were checked against a database of over 3,600 sequences associated with responses to pathogens, tumor antigens, self-antigens and alloantigens.

This clone showed up many times. The specificity of this receptor is unknown. Qualities for individual bases were not recorded, and no much larger clone is one base off. From the cysteine through the phenylalanine, the CDR3 covers 15 amino acids. Of the read, only the CDR3 DNA is kept; its 45 bases are in frame from base 1. The junction carries 15 bases between V and J, which are trimmed by 4 bases and 5 bases respectively. The paper's findings and limits, for the study overall: Donor-recipient similarity was low at 1-2 months but rose over the first year, and later blood repertoires were often dominated by donor CD8+ memory clones. The TRB repertoires of T cells infiltrating skin or the GI tract showed only limited overlap with the TRB repertoires found in blood. Across 40 to 55 patients, TRB clonality was highly associated with recipient CMV seropositivity and CMV reactivation, and PTCy diversity was similar to diversity in CNI/methotrexate controls.

Genomic DNA was used for TRB sequencing, which was performed with the immunoSEQ assay at survey resolution or with the hsTCRB kit. The authors processed their data as follows. The immunoSEQ software handled initial read processing, and the LymphoSeq R package was used for repertoire analyses. Clonality was calculated as 1 minus normalized Shannon entropy, and the Gini coefficient was also calculated for each TRB dataset. To infer phenotypes in unsorted samples, TRB sequences from sorted subsets of the recipient or donor were mapped onto the unsorted samples of the same recipient. Sourced from immuneACCESS, this table was stored by TCRdb with only in-frame sequences that have V and J called. A share of the clones is absent; for the studies checked, an unresolved V gene accounts for under half, and the remainder has no known explanation. V and J calls and clone size follow that table, whereas D and trimming were derived from the DNA. The table shows 25,000 to 30,000 clones here, with no singletons. The ten largest clones represent under 3% of the sample.

On the day of marrow donation, related bone marrow donors gave peripheral blood samples. Peripheral blood and bone marrow mononuclear cells were isolated by Ficoll-Hypaque density centrifugation and cryopreserved. Input material: PBMCs. The receptor's source is a woman aged 55-69 years in good health, CMV-negative, and a related stem cell transplant donor. The chain employs TRBV12-3 or TRBV12-4 and TRBJ1-5; possibly the D gene is TRBD1, per 5 matching bases. The CDR3 amino acid sequence is: CASSSVGGFYQPQHF. The DNA is as follows: TGTGCCAGCAGTTCCGTGGGGGGGTTTTATCAGCCCCAGCATTTT.